The text below deals with one TCR beta chain. The antigen remains unidentified. With molecular barcodes, quantitative 5'-RACE was used to make the TCR beta libraries. TCRdb analysed the 5' RACE reads with MiXCR anew, one entry per CDR3 protein. Among about 250,000 distinct CDR3 sequences, 24% were seen once, and the ten largest hold approximately 0.61%. These data are taken from a study of CD8 T cells in ankylosing spondylitis. Findings and caveats of the study: Clones tied to disease were said to be significantly enriched in matched ankylosing spondylitis synovial fluid. Peripheral blood held disease-linked clones only at relatively low frequency, and these were CD8+.

Trimming stripped 6 bases from V and 6 bases from J, with 18 bases between. In germline, CDR1 is SQVTM, CDR2 ANQGSEA. The CDR3 contains 13 residues. The sample was blood, either unsorted or a sorted T cell fraction (not recorded which). This clonotype originated in a male donor with ankylosing spondylitis or in good health (not recorded which). The rearrangement links TRBV29-1 to TRBJ2-7, with D tentatively TRBD2 (5 bases). This CDR3 is CSVTTVGVSEQYF. CDR3 bases: TGCAGCGTCACTACGGTCGGGGTCAGCGAGCAGTACTTC.